This T cell receptor beta chain was found in a study of PD-L1 blockade in urothelial cancer. Study details: Between 0 and 3 chemotherapy regimens preceded treatment for each patient.

Sequencing was performed with immunoSEQ multiplex PCR; in TCRdb, only in-frame clones are kept and a portion is missing. The sample carries approximately 100,000 clones, approximately 85% recorded once. Enrolled patients showed locally advanced or metastatic urothelial carcinoma. Sampling of each patient yielded between 1 and 8 specimens, collected pretreatment and on-treatment. This CDR3 is 15 amino acids long. Deletions cut 0 bases from V and 5 bases from J, with 12 bases between. The germline gives CDR1 SGDLS, CDR2 YYNGEE. Sample: PBMCs, taken around atezolizumab (anti-PD-L1) treatment. The J gene is TRBJ2-4, the V gene TRBV9, with D maybe TRBD2 (6 bases). This sequence originates from a man aged 50 to 60 with urothelial cancer. The chain's CDR3 is CASSVAEGRENIQYF. The CDR3 DNA is TGTGCCAGCAGCGTAGCGGAGGGCCGGGAAAACATTCAGTACTTC. Combining the CDR3 with reference TRBV9 and TRBJ2-4 gives the whole variable domain DSGVTQTPKHLITATGQRVTLRCSPRSGDLSVYWYQQSLDQGLQFLIQYYNGEERAKGNILERFSAQQFPDLHSELNLSSLELGDSALYFCASSVAEGRENIQYFGAGTRLSVL.